A single sample is the source of the 9 T cell receptor beta chains below, sequenced in a study of radiotherapy plus CTLA-4 blockade in lung cancer. Sequencing was performed with immunoSEQ multiplex PCR; in TCRdb, only in-frame clones are kept and a portion is missing. The table has 55,000 to 75,000 clones, around 77% seen once. Sequencing used peripheral blood, obtained from a patient treated with radiotherapy plus ipilimumab. The receptors here all came from a human donor with non-small cell lung cancer whose response to radiotherapy plus ipilimumab could not be evaluated. Some clones in this sample may be carry-over from other donors' samples.

The V gene is TRBV5-1, the J gene TRBJ2-5; 7 bases fit TRBD2. The V gene end was trimmed by 4 bases and the J gene end by 3 bases; junction bases not matched to a gene: 6. The CDR3 contains 14 residues. Per germline, CDR1 SGHRS and CDR2 YFSETQ. CDR3 sequence: CASSPGLPEETQYF. For the CDR3, the DNA is TGCGCCAGCAGCCCGGGACTACCGGAAGAGACCCAGTACTTC.

This clone occurred a few times. V is TRBV4-1 and J is TRBJ2-7; TRBD1 matches at 9 bases. CDR1 and CDR2 (germline): MGHRA, YSYEKL. The length of the CDR3 is 15 residues. The junction had 5 bases not matched to a gene; V was cut back by 4 bases and J by 1 base. As DNA, the CDR3 is TGCGCCAGCAGCCCAGGGACAGGGATTTCCTACGAGCAGTACTTC. Protein product: CASSPGTGISYEQYF.

The gene calls are TRBV18 and TRBJ1-1; 12 positions match TRBD1. The germline V gene encodes CDR1 KGHSH and CDR2 LQKENI. CDR3 length equals 17 residues. J gave up 0 bases and V 3 bases, and 5 bases lay outside the gene matches. The CDR3 nucleotides are TGTGCCAGCTCACCGGGACAGGGGGCGGATATGAACACTGAAGCTTTCTTT. Residues: CASSPGQGADMNTEAFF.

The genes are TRBV5-5 and TRBJ2-2, with D tentatively TRBD1 (6 bases). The V gene lost 5 bases and the J gene lost 1 base, with 15 bases spanning the gap. Looked up from germline, CDR1 is SGHKS and CDR2 is YYEKEE (reference sequence). The CDR3 is 16 amino acids. The CDR3 spells CASSQLEGVNTGELFF. The CDR3 DNA reads TGTGCCAGCAGTCAATTAGAGGGGGTGAACACCGGGGAGCTGTTTTTT. Looking up the rest from reference TRBV5-5 and TRBJ2-2 gives the full variable domain: DAGVTQSPTHLIKTRGQQVTLRCSPISGHKSVSWYQQVLGQGPQFIFQYYEKEERGRGNFPDRFSARQFPNYSSELNVNALLLGDSALYLCASSQLEGVNTGELFFGEGSRLTVL.

The chain links TRBV6-5 to TRBJ2-5; 8 nucleotides match TRBD2. Judging by the DNA end, TRBJ2-7 fits better; the J call may be wrong. CDR1 and CDR2 (germline): MNHEY, SVGAGI. This CDR3 has 13 residues. The CDR3 DNA reads as TGTGCCAGCAGTCGGGGGGGCCCCTACGAGCAGTACTTC. Protein sequence: CASSRGGPYEQYF.

V gene TRBV4-1 combines with J gene TRBJ2-4; D is perhaps TRBD1 (6 bases). CDR3 length: 16 amino acids. From germline, CDR1 is MGHRA and CDR2 YSYEKL. Trimming took off 1 base at V and 4 bases at J, with 14 bases between the two ends. The DNA of the CDR3 is TGCGCCAGCAGCCAAGTACGGGTACAGGGAAAAAACATTCAGTACTTC. Translation: CASSQVRVQGKNIQYF.

This chain joins TRBV18 and TRBJ2-5; D not certain. The DNA end favors TRBJ2-7, so the J call may be wrong. The V gene's germline CDR1 is KGHSH and CDR2 LQKENI. CDR3 length: 13 amino acids. CDR3 sequence (DNA): TGTGCCAGCTCACCACCCATCCGTTACGAGCAGTACTTC. Protein product: CASSPPIRYEQYF.

The chain joins TRBV7-3 to TRBJ1-1; 7 bases map to TRBD1. This CDR3 has 14 residues. The germline V gene encodes CDR1 SGHTA and CDR2 FQGTGA. V dropped 5 bases and J dropped 5; count of bases not matched to a gene: 8. The CDR3 DNA reads TGTGCCAGCAGCCTAGAGACAGGGAGGACTGAAGCTTTCTTT. This codes for CASSLETGRTEAFF.

This chain connects TRBV5-5 to TRBJ2-7; a possible D gene is TRBD1 (6 bases). CDR1 and CDR2 (germline): SGHKS, YYEKEE (reference sequence). The CDR3 length is 13 residues. Trimming left V 2 bases short and J 2 bases short, with 8 bases between. Here the CDR3 reads CASSFAGAYEQYF. Here the CDR3 DNA reads TGTGCCAGCAGCTTTGCAGGGGCCTACGAGCAGTACTTC.